The 2 T cell receptor beta chains below come from one sample, sequenced in a study of cytomegalovirus exposure and HLA in healthy donors. Use of 60 Vbeta and 13 Jbeta primers characterized the PCR. Measured with immunoSEQ multiplex PCR; TCRdb has only the in-frame clones, and not every one. Among about 120,000 clones listed, nearly 80% were seen once. Sequencing was carried out using PBMCs. Receptor source: a young woman in good health and CMV-seronegative.

This clone was detected only once. This chain connects TRBV7-9 to TRBJ1-5; tentative D call: TRBD1 (6 bases). Germline-derived CDR1 and CDR2 are SEHNR and FQNEAQ (reference sequence). The CDR3 length is 14 residues. Trimming pared 5 bases from V and 4 bases from J, leaving 12 bases between. This chain's CDR3 is CASSAGTTNQPQHF. In DNA form, the CDR3 reads TGTGCCAGCAGCGCCGGGACAACTAATCAGCCCCAGCATTTT.

This clone has only a few counts. This chain links TRBV6-5 with TRBJ1-1; a weak D match, TRBD1 (6 bases). Germline V gene lookup returns CDR1 MNHEY and CDR2 SVGAGI. V lost 5 bases and J lost 6, with 10 bases in between. CDR3 size: 12 residues. The CDR3 DNA reads as TGTGCCAGCAGTCGAGGGGGTCCTGAAGCTTTCTTT. This translates into CASSRGGPEAFF.